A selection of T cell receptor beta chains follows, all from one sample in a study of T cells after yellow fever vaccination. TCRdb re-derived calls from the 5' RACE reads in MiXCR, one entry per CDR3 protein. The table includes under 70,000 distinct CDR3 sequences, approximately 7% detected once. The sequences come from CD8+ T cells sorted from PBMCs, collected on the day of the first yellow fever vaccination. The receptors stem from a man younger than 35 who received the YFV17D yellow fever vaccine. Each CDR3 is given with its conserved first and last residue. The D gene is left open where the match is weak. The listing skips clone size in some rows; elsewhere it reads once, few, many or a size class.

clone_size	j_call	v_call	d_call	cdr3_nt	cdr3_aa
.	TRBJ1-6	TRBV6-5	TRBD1	TGTGCCAGCAGTTCCCCCGGGACAGACATTACACCCCTCCACTTT	CASSSPGTDITPLHF
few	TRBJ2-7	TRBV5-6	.	TGTGCCAGCAGACCCGTGGGGAGCTCCTACGAGCAGTACTTC	CASRPVGSSYEQYF
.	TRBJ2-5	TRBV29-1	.	TGCAGCGTTGAAGATCTCGGTCATGGGGCCCAAGAGACCCAGTACTTC	CSVEDLGHGAQETQYF
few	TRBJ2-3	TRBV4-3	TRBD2	TGCGCCAGCAGCCTTGCGGGGGGGCGTGCAGATACGCAGTATTTT	CASSLAGGRADTQYF
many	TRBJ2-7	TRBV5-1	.	TGCGCCAGCAGCTTGGAGTGGGCCAGAACCTACGAGCAGTACTTC	CASSLEWARTYEQYF
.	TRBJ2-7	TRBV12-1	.	TGTGCCAGCAGCCAGGAGCTCCGCTGGGGGCATTACGAGCAGTACTTC	CASSQELRWGHYEQYF
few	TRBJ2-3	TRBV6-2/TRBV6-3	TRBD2	TGTGCCAGCAGTTACTCGATGGGCGAAATAGCGGGGCAACGCACAGATACGCAGTATTTT	CASSYSMGEIAGQRTDTQYF
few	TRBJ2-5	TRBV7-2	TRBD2	TGTGCCAGCAGCTTAGGTGTCGGGGGGGCCAAAGAGACCCAGTACTTC	CASSLGVGGAKETQYF
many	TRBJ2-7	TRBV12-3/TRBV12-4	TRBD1	TGTGCCAGCAGTCGGGACAGCGTCGAGCAGTACTTC	CASSRDSVEQYF
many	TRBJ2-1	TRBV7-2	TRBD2	TGTGCCAGCAGCCCCCCCCCCTTGACAGCGGGGAATGAGCAGTTCTTC	CASSPPPLTAGNEQFF
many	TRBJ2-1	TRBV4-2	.	TGTGCCAGCAGCCAGCTTCTCCGGGGGGCGACTAGCTCCTACAATGAGCAGTTCTTC	CASSQLLRGATSSYNEQFF
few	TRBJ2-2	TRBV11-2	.	TGTGCCAGCAGCCCCGTGGGGACGGCGAACACCGGGGAGCTGTTTTTT	CASSPVGTANTGELFF
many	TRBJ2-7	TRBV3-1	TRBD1	TGTGCCAGCAGCCACCCGGGACAGGGCAACTACGAGCAGTACTTC	CASSHPGQGNYEQYF
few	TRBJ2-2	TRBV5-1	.	TGCGCCAGCAGCTTGCAGGAGGGCAACACCGGGGAGCTGTTTTTT	CASSLQEGNTGELFF
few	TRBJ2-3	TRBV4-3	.	TGCGCCAGCAGCCAAGATCTGGGTAGTTCAGATACGCAGTATTTT	CASSQDLGSSDTQYF
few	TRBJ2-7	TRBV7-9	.	TGTGCCAGCAGCCAAGGGACGGACAGCGAGCAGTACTTC	CASSQGTDSEQYF
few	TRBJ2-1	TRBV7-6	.	TGTGCCAGCAGCTTCGAGGCTAGCCTCTACAATGAGCAGTTCTTC	CASSFEASLYNEQFF